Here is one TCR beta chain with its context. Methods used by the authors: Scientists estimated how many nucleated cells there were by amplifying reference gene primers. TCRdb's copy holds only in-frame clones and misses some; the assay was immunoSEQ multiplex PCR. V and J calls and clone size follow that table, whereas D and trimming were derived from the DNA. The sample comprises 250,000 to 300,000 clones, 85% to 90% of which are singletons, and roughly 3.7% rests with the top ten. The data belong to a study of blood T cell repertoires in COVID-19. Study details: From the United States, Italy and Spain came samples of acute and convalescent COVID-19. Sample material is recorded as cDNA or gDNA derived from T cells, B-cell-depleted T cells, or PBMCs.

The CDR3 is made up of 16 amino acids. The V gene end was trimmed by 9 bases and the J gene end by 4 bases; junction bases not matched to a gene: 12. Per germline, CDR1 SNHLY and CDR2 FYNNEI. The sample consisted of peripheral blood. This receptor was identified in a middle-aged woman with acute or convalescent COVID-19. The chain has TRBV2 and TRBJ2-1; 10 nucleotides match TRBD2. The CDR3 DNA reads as TGTGCCAGTTATCCGGGACTAGCGAGGGGTTACAATGAGCAGTTCTTC. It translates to CASYPGLARGYNEQFF. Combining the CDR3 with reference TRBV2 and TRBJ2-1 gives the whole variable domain EPEVTQTPSHQVTQMGQEVILRCVPISNHLYFYWYRQILGQKVEFLVSFYNNEISEKSEIFDDQFSVERPDGSNFTLKIRSTKLEDSAMYFCASYPGLARGYNEQFFGPGTRLTVL.